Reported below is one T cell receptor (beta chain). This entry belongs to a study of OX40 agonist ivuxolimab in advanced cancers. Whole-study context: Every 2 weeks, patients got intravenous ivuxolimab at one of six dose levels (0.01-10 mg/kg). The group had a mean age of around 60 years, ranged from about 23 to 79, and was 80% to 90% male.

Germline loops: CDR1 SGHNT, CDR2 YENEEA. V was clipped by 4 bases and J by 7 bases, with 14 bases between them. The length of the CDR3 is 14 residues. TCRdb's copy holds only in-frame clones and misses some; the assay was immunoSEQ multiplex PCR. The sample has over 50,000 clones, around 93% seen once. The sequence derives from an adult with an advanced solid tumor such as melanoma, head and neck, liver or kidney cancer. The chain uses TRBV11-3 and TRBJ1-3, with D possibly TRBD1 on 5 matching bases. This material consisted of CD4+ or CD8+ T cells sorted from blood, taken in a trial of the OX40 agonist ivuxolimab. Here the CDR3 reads CASSSRQTSNTIYF. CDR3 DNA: TGTGCCAGCAGCTCGAGACAGACGAGCAACACCATATATTTT.